Sequencing of this TCR beta chain was carried out in a study of T cell changes during pregnancy in multiple sclerosis. Here immunoSEQ multiplex PCR was the method, and the copy in TCRdb shows in-frame clones only, minus some. The profile shows about 120,000 clones, approximately 90% of them singletons. The CDR3 covers 16 residues. V lost 8 bases and J 7 bases, leaving 24 bases between the germline ends. CDR1 and CDR2 (germline): WNHNN, SYGVQD (reference sequence). The chain is built from TRBV10-1 and TRBJ1-5; TRBD1 is a possible D gene (5 bases). The sequencing here drew on peripheral blood, taken in the third trimester of pregnancy. The source of this sequence is a female donor with multiple sclerosis, enrolled in a pregnancy study. The CDR3 DNA reads TGCGCCAGCCCCCTCCTTTCCGGGGAGGGGAGGCAGCCCCAGCATTTT. Amino acids: CASPLLSGEGRQPQHF.